The clone carrying this TCR beta chain was detected ten times or more. This specimen comes from a study of T-cell memory formation after mild COVID-19. TCRdb reprocessed the 5' RACE reads via MiXCR and lists one record per CDR3 protein. The sample lists hundreds of thousands of distinct CDR3 sequences; 13% to 15% were seen once. The germline gives CDR1 SGHKS, CDR2 YYEKEE (reference sequence). V lost 4 bases and J lost 7; bases outside the gene matches: 11. The length of the CDR3 is 16 residues. The V call is TRBV5-5, the J call TRBJ1-4; TRBD1 matches at 9 bases. The specimen was PBMCs or a T cell subset sorted from them (not recorded which). The clonotype was recovered from a man aged 18 to 35 who had mild COVID-19 (a few samples of this study predate the infection). Cell type and time point are not known. The CDR3 region has the DNA TGTGCCAGCAGCCTCCTTACAGGGGGCAAGGGTGAAAAACTGTTTTTT. Translating it yields CASSLLTGGKGEKLFF.